One T cell receptor beta chain is described in this entry. The CDR3 runs to 18 residues. The V and J ends lost 4 bases and 4 bases respectively, with 23 bases between them. CDR1 and CDR2 from the germline V gene are SGHRS and YFSETQ. Libraries were prepared by immunoSEQ multiplex PCR; TCRdb keeps only in-frame clonotypes and omits some of them. The sample includes tens of thousands of clones, over 75% of them seen just once. This record comes from a study of blood T cell repertoires in COVID-19. Study context: Sources were T cells, B-cell-depleted T cells, or PBMCs; the material itself was cDNA or gDNA.

This TCR was recovered from a man in his 70s in a cohort sampled during active COVID-19. V and J are TRBV5-1 and TRBJ2-2, with D perhaps matching TRBD2 (6 bases). The source material was peripheral blood. CDR3 loop: CASSVMVSRRGSTGELFF. The CDR3 coding sequence is TGCGCCAGCAGCGTAATGGTTTCGCGGAGGGGTTCCACCGGGGAGCTGTTTTTT.